This note documents a single TCR beta chain sequence. The sample comes from a study of T cell changes during pregnancy in multiple sclerosis. Measured with immunoSEQ multiplex PCR; TCRdb has only the in-frame clones, and not every one. The sample carries about 60,000 clones, about 90% recorded once. Germline-derived CDR1 and CDR2 are SGDLS and YYNGEE. CDR3 size: 16 residues. The germline V and J ends were trimmed by 3 bases and 0 bases, with 13 bases remaining between them. The chain uses TRBV9 and TRBJ2-1; TRBD2 might be the D (6 bases). Sequenced material: CD4+ T cells from peripheral blood mononuclear cells, taken after pregnancy. This TCR was recovered from a female donor in good health, enrolled as a control in a pregnancy study. The CDR3 coding sequence is TGTGCCAGCAGCGACCGTGGGGGGATCTCCTACAATGAGCAGTTCTTC. Its protein product is CASSDRGGISYNEQFF.